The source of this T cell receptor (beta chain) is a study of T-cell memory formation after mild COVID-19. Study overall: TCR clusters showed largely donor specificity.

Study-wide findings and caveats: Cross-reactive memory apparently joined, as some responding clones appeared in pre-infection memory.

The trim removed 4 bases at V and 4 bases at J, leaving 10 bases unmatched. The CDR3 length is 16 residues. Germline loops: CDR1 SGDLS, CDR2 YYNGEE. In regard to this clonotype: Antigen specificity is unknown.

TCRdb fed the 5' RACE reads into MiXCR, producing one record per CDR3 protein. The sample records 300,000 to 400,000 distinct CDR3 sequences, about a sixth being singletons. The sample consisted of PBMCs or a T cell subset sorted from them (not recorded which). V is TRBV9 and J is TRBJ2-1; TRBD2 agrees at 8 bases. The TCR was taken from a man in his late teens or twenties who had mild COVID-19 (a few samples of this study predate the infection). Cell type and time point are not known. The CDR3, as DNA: TGTGCCAGCAGCCCCTTGCGGGGGGCACCGTACAATGAGCAGTTCTTC. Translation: CASSPLRGAPYNEQFF. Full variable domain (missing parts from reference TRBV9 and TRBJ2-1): DSGVTQTPKHLITATGQRVTLRCSPRSGDLSVYWYQQSLDQGLQFLIQYYNGEERAKGNILERFSAQQFPDLHSELNLSSLELGDSALYFCASSPLRGAPYNEQFFGPGTRLTVL.